This T cell receptor beta chain was sequenced during a study of cytomegalovirus exposure and HLA in healthy donors. Study as a whole: The same platform was used for the 110 or so validation repertoires as for the 600 to 700 first-cohort repertoires, as reported in a later analysis. The study's findings and limits: Altogether, 164 TCR beta chains were recorded as cytomegalovirus-associated. It was found in a later analysis that first-cohort TCR clusters tended to co-occur in the 120 validation repertoires. Many donors shared some public TCRs, even though most TCR sequences were rare.

The germline CDR1 and CDR2 sequences are SGHNT and YYREEE (reference sequence). The CDR3 is 15 residues long. V shed 4 bases and J 4 bases; nucleotides not matched to a gene: 6. This clone has a single count. Its antigen is still unknown. Data came from immunoSEQ multiplex PCR; TCRdb stores just in-frame clones and leaves some out. The top ten clones hold roughly 1.6% of a sample with more than 70,000 clones, around 96% of them seen once. V is TRBV5-4 and J is TRBJ1-3; 9 bases align to TRBD1. The receptor's source is a man younger than 35 in good health and CMV-seropositive. The source material was PBMCs. The CDR3 coding sequence is TGTGCCAGCAGCCCAACAGGGGGCCCGGGAAACACCATATATTTT. Residues: CASSPTGGPGNTIYF.